The sequence of this T cell receptor beta chain was determined in a study of identical twins. Notes on the study in general: A lower insertion count was a feature of abundant cord blood beta clonotypes, with no such feature in memory repertoires.

The CDR3 runs 13 residues. V trimming: 3 bases; J trimming: 7 bases; junction bases outside the gene matches: 5. The germline V gene has CDR1 SGDLS and CDR2 YYNGEE. This clonotype was detected ten times or more. As yet, its antigen is unknown. One entry per CDR3 protein results from TCRdb running MiXCR on the 5' RACE reads. Of 600,000 to 850,000 distinct CDR3 sequences in the sample, roughly 18% were seen once. These same data were also listed under a study on T cells expressing NK-cell markers. From that report: According to the study, TCR beta repertoires originated from sorted CD3+CD56+NKG2C+, CD3+CD56+NKG2C- and CD3+CD56-NKG2C+ T cells. Top CD8+ clonotypes included the dominant CD3+CD56+NKG2C+ clonotypes in several donors.

The sequence was collected from a woman aged 18-30 years in good health. The sample was PBMCs. This rearrangement joins TRBV9 to TRBJ2-7, with TRBD2 identical over 9 bases. Written as DNA, the CDR3 is TGTGCCAGCAGCGGGTCTAGCGGGAAGGAGCAGTACTTC. This codes for CASSGSSGKEQYF.